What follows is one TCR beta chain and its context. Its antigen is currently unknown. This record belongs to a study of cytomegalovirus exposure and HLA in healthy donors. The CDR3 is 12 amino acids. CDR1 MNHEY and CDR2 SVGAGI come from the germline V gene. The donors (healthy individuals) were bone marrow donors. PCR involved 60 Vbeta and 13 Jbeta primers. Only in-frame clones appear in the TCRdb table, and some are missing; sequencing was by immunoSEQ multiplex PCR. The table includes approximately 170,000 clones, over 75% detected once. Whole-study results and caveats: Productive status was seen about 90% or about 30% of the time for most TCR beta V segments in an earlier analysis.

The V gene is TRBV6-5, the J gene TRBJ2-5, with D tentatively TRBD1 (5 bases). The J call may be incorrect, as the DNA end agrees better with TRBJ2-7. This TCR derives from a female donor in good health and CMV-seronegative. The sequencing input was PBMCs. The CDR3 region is CASSYGHYEQYF. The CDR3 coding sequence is TGTGCCAGCAGTTACGGACATTACGAGCAGTACTTC.